One and the same sample provided the 5 T cell receptor beta chains below, sequenced in a study of blood T cell repertoires in COVID-19 (dated by TCRdb to the early 2020s). Library method: the immunoSEQ multiplex PCR assay. Held by TCRdb, this immuneACCESS table contains in-frame sequences only and omits some clones. Under half of the omission traces to an unresolved V gene where checked; the cause of the rest is unknown. The sample records approximately 110,000 clones, about 85% of which are singletons. The leading ten clones occupy over 1.2% of the sample. The sequencing input was peripheral blood. All receptors come from a man aged 35-49 years with acute or convalescent COVID-19.

The chain joins TRBV5-1 to TRBJ2-1, with a tentative D call TRBD1 (7 bases). Germline V lookup: CDR1 SGHRS, CDR2 YFSETQ. V gave up 3 bases and J gave up 6 bases, with 16 bases separating them. The CDR3 length is 15 residues. Written as DNA, the CDR3 is TGCGCCAGCAGCTGGGGGGCAGGGGGAGGCAATGAGCAGTTCTTC. Protein sequence: CASSWGAGGGNEQFF.

The chain combines TRBV6-4 with TRBJ1-1; a possible D gene is TRBD1 (6 bases). Trimming cost V 2 bases and J 4 bases, with 11 bases left between them. Germline-derived CDR1 and CDR2 are MRHNA and SNTAGT. The CDR3 totals 14 residues. Written as DNA, the CDR3 is TGTGCCAGCAGTGACACAAACAGGGCCACTGAAGCTTTCTTT. Protein: CASSDTNRATEAFF.

This clone has more than one count but fewer than ten. This rearrangement joins TRBV5-1 to TRBJ2-2; 11 positions match TRBD2. Germline lookup yields CDR1 SGHRS and CDR2 YFSETQ. The V and J ends lost 1 base and 4 bases, in that order; junction bases with no gene match: 9. The CDR3 consists of 18 residues. The DNA for the CDR3 is TGCGCCAGCAGCTTGTTACTAGCGGGAGCTGAGGGCACCGGGGAGCTGTTTTTT. Translation gives CASSLLLAGAEGTGELFF.

This chain uses TRBV13 with TRBJ2-6; D remains unclear. The CDR3 runs 15 residues. The V and J ends lost 5 bases and 0 bases respectively, with 8 bases between them. Per germline, CDR1 PRHDT and CDR2 FYEKMQ (reference sequence). The CDR3 loop reads CASSAPSSGANVLTF. The CDR3 DNA is TGTGCCAGCAGCGCCCCCAGCTCTGGGGCCAACGTCCTGACTTTC.

About this clone itself: Germline and junction disagree at one end, which may indicate a read error. The chain uses TRBV7-6 and TRBJ2-5; D unclear. The length of the CDR3 is 16 residues. Germline loops: CDR1 SGHVS, CDR2 FNYEAQ. CDR3 sequence reads: CASSLGRYSIQETRYF. CDR3 DNA sequence: TGTGCCAGCAGCTTAGGCAGGTACTCCATCCAAGAGACCCGGTACTTC.